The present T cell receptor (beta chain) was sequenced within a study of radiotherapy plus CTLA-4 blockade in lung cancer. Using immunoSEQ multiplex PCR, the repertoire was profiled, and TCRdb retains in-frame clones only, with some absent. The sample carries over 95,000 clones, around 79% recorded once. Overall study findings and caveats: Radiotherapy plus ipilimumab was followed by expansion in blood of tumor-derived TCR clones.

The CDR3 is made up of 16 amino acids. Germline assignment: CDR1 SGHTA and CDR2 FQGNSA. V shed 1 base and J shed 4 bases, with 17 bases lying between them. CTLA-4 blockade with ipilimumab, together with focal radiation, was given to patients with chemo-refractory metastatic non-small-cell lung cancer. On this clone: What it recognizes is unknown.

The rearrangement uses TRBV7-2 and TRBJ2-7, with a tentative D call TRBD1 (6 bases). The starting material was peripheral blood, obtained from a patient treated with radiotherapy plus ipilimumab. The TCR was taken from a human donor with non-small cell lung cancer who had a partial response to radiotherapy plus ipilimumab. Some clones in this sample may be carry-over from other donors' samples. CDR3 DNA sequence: TGTGCCAGCAGCTTAGGGTCTACAGGGATAGGGTACGAGCAGTACTTC. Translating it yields CASSLGSTGIGYEQYF.